Sequencing of this T cell receptor beta chain was carried out in a study of early T cells in non-severe SARS-CoV-2 infection. Study background: Unpaired chains resulted from sequencing bulk RNA of unsorted whole blood. Findings of the study overall: VDJdb matching skewed toward anti-spike CD8 responses, missing private and CD4 specificities.

Unique molecular identifiers tagged individual cDNA molecules. One entry per CDR3 protein results from TCRdb running MiXCR on the 5' RACE reads. Counted here are some 80,000 distinct CDR3 sequences, roughly 4.7% occurring once; the ten biggest clones make up about 7%. A note on this clonotype: Its specificity is unknown.

Looked up from germline, CDR1 is MNHNY and CDR2 is SVGAGI (reference sequence). V was trimmed by 3 bases and J by 2 bases, leaving 11 bases between them. The CDR3 totals 15 residues. The TCR originated in an adult who was a healthcare worker with PCR-confirmed SARS-CoV-2 infection or an uninfected control (not recorded which). The chain carries TRBV6-6 and TRBJ2-1, with a tentative D call TRBD1 (6 bases). The sequencing used whole blood, collected at baseline. The CDR3 reads CASSYPGTPYNEQFF. CDR3 sequence (DNA): TGTGCCAGCAGTTATCCAGGGACACCCTACAATGAGCAGTTCTTC.